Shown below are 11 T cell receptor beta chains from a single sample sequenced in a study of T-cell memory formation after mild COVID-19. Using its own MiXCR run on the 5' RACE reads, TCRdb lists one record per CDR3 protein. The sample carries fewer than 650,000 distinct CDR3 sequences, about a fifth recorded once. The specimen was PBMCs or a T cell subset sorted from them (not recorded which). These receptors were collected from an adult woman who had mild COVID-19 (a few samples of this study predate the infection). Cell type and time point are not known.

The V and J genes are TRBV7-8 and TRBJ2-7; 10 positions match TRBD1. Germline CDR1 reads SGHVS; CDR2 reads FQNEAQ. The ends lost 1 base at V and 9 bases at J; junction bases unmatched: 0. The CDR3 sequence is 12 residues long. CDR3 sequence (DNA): TGTGCCAGCAGCTTAGGGGACAGGGGGCAGTACTTC. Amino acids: CASSLGDRGQYF. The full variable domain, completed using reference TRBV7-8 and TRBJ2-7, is GAGVSQSPRYKVAKRGQDVALRCDPISGHVSLFWYQQALGQGPEFLTYFQNEAQLDKSGLPSDRFFAERPEGSVSTLKIQRTQQEDSAVYLCASSLGDRGQYFGPGTRLTVT.

This CDR3 reads CASSVVSGLGNTEAFF. CDR3 bases: TGTGCCAGCAGCGTAGTAAGCGGATTGGGGAACACTGAAGCTTTCTTT. The chain couples TRBV9 to TRBJ1-1, with no clear D. Germline V CDR1 and CDR2: SGDLS, YYNGEE. The germline V and J ends were trimmed by 0 bases and 1 base, with 13 bases remaining between them. This CDR3 contains 16 residues.

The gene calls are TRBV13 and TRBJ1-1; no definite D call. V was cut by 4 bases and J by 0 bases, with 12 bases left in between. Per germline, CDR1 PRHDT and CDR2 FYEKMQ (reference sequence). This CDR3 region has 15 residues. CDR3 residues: CASSSYSGLNTEAFF. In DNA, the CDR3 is TGTGCCAGCAGCTCCTACTCGGGGTTGAACACTGAAGCTTTCTTT. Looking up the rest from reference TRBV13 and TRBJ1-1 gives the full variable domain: AAGVIQSPRHLIKEKRETATLKCYPIPRHDTVYWYQQGPGQDPQFLISFYEKMQSDKGSIPDRFSAQQFSDYHSELNMSSLELGDSALYFCASSSYSGLNTEAFFGQGTRLTVV.

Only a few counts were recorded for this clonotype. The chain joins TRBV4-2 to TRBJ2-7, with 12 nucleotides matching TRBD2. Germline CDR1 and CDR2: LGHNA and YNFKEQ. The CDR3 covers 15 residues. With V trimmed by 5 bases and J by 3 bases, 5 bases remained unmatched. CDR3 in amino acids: CASSEGLAGVYEQYF. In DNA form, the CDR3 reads TGTGCCAGCAGCGAGGGACTAGCGGGCGTCTACGAGCAGTACTTC.

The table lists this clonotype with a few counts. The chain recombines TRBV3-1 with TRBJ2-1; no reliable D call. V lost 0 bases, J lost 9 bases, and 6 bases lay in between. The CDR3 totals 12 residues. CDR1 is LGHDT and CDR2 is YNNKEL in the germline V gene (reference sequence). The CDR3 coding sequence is TGTGCCAGCAGCCAAGATCTTATTGAGCAGTTCTTC. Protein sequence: CASSQDLIEQFF.

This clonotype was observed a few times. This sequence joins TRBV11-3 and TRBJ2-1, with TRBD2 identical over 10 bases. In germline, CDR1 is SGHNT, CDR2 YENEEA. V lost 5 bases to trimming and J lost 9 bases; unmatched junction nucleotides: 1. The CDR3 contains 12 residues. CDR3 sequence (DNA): TGTGCCAGCAGCCGGACTAGCGGTGAGCAGTTCTTC. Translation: CASSRTSGEQFF.

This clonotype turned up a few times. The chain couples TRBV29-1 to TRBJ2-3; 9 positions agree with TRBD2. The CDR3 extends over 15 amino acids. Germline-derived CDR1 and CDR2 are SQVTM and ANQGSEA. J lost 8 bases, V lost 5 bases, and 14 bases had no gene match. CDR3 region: CSVLIAGARFGTQYF. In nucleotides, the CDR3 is TGCAGCGTTCTTATAGCGGGGGCCCGTTTCGGTACGCAGTATTTT.

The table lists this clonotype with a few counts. CDR3 sequence: CASSVTSSITGELFF. The CDR3 DNA is TGTGCCAGCAGCGTGACTAGCTCAATCACCGGGGAGCTGTTTTTT. The chain joins TRBV9 to TRBJ2-2; 7 bases match TRBD2. In germline, CDR1 is SGDLS, CDR2 YYNGEE. Trimming at V came to 2 bases and at J to 4 bases, leaving 5 bases not matched to a gene. The CDR3 runs to 15 residues. The full variable domain, in which reference TRBV9 and TRBJ2-2 provide the parts outside the CDR3, is DSGVTQTPKHLITATGQRVTLRCSPRSGDLSVYWYQQSLDQGLQFLIQYYNGEERAKGNILERFSAQQFPDLHSELNLSSLELGDSALYFCASSVTSSITGELFFGEGSRLTVL.

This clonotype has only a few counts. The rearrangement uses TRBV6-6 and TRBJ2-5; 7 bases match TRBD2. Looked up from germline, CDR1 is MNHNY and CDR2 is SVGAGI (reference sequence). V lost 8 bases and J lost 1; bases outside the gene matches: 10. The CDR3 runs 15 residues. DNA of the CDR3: TGTGCCAGCCTCTGGCGGGGAGGGGCCCAAGAGACCCAGTACTTC. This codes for CASLWRGGAQETQYF.

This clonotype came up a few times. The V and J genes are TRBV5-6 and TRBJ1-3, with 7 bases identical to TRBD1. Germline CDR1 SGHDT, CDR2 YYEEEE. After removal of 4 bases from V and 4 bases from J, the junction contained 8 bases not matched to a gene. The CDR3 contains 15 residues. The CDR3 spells CASSRKTGSGNTIYF. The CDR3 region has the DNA TGTGCCAGCAGCCGTAAGACAGGGTCAGGAAACACCATATATTTT.

The CDR3 DNA reads TGTGCCAGCAGCGCAGAAGGGGTAGGCCTGTTGGACACTGAAGCTTTCTTT. Its translation: CASSAEGVGLLDTEAFF. The chain employs TRBV7-8 and TRBJ1-1, with D perhaps TRBD1 (5 bases). The CDR3 covers 17 residues. Trimming cost V 5 bases and J 3 bases, with 22 bases left between them. The germline CDR1 and CDR2 sequences are SGHVS and FQNEAQ. Complete variable domain (other parts from reference TRBV7-8 and TRBJ1-1): GAGVSQSPRYKVAKRGQDVALRCDPISGHVSLFWYQQALGQGPEFLTYFQNEAQLDKSGLPSDRFFAERPEGSVSTLKIQRTQQEDSAVYLCASSAEGVGLLDTEAFFGQGTRLTVV.